A selection of T cell receptor beta chains follows, all from one sample in a study of blood T cell repertoires in COVID-19. Profiled with immunoSEQ multiplex PCR; TCRdb holds only in-frame clones, not every one. The table shows approximately 300,000 clones, with around 89% occurring only once. The specimen was peripheral blood. All receptors come from a young man with acute or convalescent COVID-19. Each CDR3 is given with its conserved first and last residue. Fields, in order: V gene, D gene, CDR3 length, J gene, clone size, CDR3 DNA, CDR3 protein. D genes are given only for firm matches. Not every row has a clone size; where given, it reads once, few, many or a size class.

TRBV11-2,TRBD2,18,TRBJ2-1,-,TGTGCCAGCAGCTTAAGGTGGTTAGCGGGAGGTTCGCACAATGAGCAGTTCTTC,CASSLRWLAGGSHNEQFF
TRBV18,-,15,TRBJ1-2,-,TGTGCCAGCTCCCGCGGCCAGAACCGCAACTATGGCTACACCTTC,CASSRGQNRNYGYTF
TRBV5-4,-,14,TRBJ2-3,-,TGTGCCAGCAGCTCTCATGTTTCAGCAGATACGCAGTATTTT,CASSSHVSADTQYF
TRBV7-9,TRBD2,11,TRBJ2-1,few,TGTGCCAGCAGCTCAAGCGGGAGAGGGGTCTTC,CASSSSGRGVF
TRBV7-3,-,18,TRBJ2-3,-,TGTGCCAGCAGCCCGAATAGAAGTAGGGGGAGGGGCACAGATACGCAGTATTTT,CASSPNRSRGRGTDTQYF
TRBV6-5,-,13,TRBJ1-2,-,TGTGCCAGCAGTTACAGAGAAACTATGGCTGAAACCTTC,CASSYRETMAETF
TRBV10-2,TRBD1,14,TRBJ1-5,-,TGCGCCAGCCTTGACAGGGGGCTGGGACAGCCCCAGCATTTT,CASLDRGLGQPQHF
TRBV7-2,TRBD2,16,TRBJ2-3,-,TGTGCCAGCAGCTTAAGGGCGGGGGGGCTTACAGATACGCAGTATTTT,CASSLRAGGLTDTQYF
TRBV5-4,-,15,TRBJ1-4,-,TGTGCCAGCAGCACCGACCGCCGGGGTAATGAAAAACTGTTTTTT,CASSTDRRGNEKLFF
TRBV19,TRBD1,13,TRBJ1-2,-,TGTGCCAGCCAAGCCGGGACAGGGTATGGCTACACCTTC,CASQAGTGYGYTF
TRBV13,-,13,TRBJ2-1,-,TGTGCCAGCACTACAGGGATTTTGGATGAGCAGTTCTTC,CASTTGILDEQFF
TRBV5-6,-,13,TRBJ1-6,-,TGTGCCAGCAGCCCGTCCTTGAATTCACCCCTCCACTTT,CASSPSLNSPLHF
TRBV27,-,13,TRBJ1-2,-,TGTGCCAGCAGTACGACAGGCCTCTATGGCTACACCTTC,CASSTTGLYGYTF
TRBV4-1,TRBD2,17,TRBJ2-1,few,TGCGCCAGCAGCCAGGGCTCGTTAGCGGGAGCGGGGAATGAGCAGTTCTTC,CASSQGSLAGAGNEQFF
TRBV29-1,-,13,TRBJ1-1,-,TGCAGCGTTGATACCCAGGGGAAAGCTGAAGCTTTCTTT,CSVDTQGKAEAFF
TRBV2,-,13,TRBJ1-4,-,TGTGCCAGCAATCGGGGGGAAAATGAAAAACTGTTTTTT,CASNRGENEKLFF
TRBV28,-,14,TRBJ1-5,-,TGTGCCAGCAGGAGACACCAAAGCAATCAGCCCCAGCATTTT,CASRRHQSNQPQHF
TRBV7-9,-,15,TRBJ1-2,-,TGTGCCAGCAGCTTAAGTGACAGAGCTAACTATGGCTACACCTTC,CASSLSDRANYGYTF
TRBV7-9,TRBD1,18,TRBJ2-7,once,TGTGCCAGCAGCTTAGCTTCCGGGACAGGACGAGGAACCTACGAGCAGTACTTC,CASSLASGTGRGTYEQYF
TRBV12-3/TRBV12-4,TRBD1,13,TRBJ1-1,-,TGTGCCAGCAGCCGGGACAGGGGAAGTGAAGCTTTCTTT,CASSRDRGSEAFF
TRBV5-4,-,15,TRBJ1-2,few,TGTGCCAGCAGCTTGAGGGGAGGATTGTTCGGGGGCTACACCTTC,CASSLRGGLFGGYTF
TRBV2,-,10,TRBJ2-7,-,TGTGCCAGCGGGCACTACGAGCAGTACTTC,CASGHYEQYF
TRBV7-8,-,14,TRBJ1-1,-,TGTGCCAGCAGCTCGGACAGAAGAAACACTGAAGCTTTCTTT,CASSSDRRNTEAFF
TRBV6-6,-,15,TRBJ2-7,-,TGTGCCAGCAGTTACCCGCAGGGGAAGGTGCGGACGCAGTACTTC,CASSYPQGKVRTQYF
TRBV27,-,15,TRBJ2-2,-,TGTGCCAGCAGTTTAGCGGCCCAGACCACCGGGGAGCTGTTTTTT,CASSLAAQTTGELFF
TRBV30,-,14,TRBJ2-2,once,TGTGCCTGGAAAAACAACATCAACGCCGGGGAGCTGTTTTTT,CAWKNNINAGELFF
TRBV28,TRBD1,15,TRBJ2-7,-,TGTGCCAGCAGTTTAAGGTTGCAGGGGGCGTCCGAGCAGTACTTC,CASSLRLQGASEQYF
TRBV3-1/TRBV3-2,-,14,TRBJ2-7,once,TGTGCCAGCAGCCAAGGGTGGGGCAGGGTCGAGCAGTACTTC,CASSQGWGRVEQYF
TRBV6-4,TRBD1,15,TRBJ2-5,-,TGTGCCAGCAGTGACGGGACAGGGGGCGCAGAGACCCAGTACTTC,CASSDGTGGAETQYF
TRBV2,-,14,TRBJ1-4,-,TGTGCCAGCAGGATGACATTAGCTAATGAAAAACTGTTTTTT,CASRMTLANEKLFF
TRBV3-1/TRBV3-2,-,19,TRBJ2-3,-,TGTGCCAGCAGCCAAGACCCCACTTTAAGCGGGTCTAGCACAGATACGCAGTATTTT,CASSQDPTLSGSSTDTQYF